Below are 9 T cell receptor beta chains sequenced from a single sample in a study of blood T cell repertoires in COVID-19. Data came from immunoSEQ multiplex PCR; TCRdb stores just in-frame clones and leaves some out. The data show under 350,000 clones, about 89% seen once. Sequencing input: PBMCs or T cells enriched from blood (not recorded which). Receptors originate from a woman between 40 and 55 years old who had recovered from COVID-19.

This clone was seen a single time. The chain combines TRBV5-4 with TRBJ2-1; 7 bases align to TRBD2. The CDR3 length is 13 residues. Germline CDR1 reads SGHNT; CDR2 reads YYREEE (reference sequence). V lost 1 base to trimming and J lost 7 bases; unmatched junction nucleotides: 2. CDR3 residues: CASSLTSENEQFF. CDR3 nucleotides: TGTGCCAGCAGCTTGACTAGCGAGAATGAGCAGTTCTTC. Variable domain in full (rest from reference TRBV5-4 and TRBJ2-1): ETGVTQSPTHLIKTRGQQVTLRCSSQSGHNTVSWYQQALGQGPQFIFQYYREEENGRGNFPPRFSGLQFPNYSSELNVNALELDDSALYLCASSLTSENEQFFGPGTRLTVL.

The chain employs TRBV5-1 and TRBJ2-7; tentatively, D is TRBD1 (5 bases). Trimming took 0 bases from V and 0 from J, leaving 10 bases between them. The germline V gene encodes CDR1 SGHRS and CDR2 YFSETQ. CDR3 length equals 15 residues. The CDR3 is CASSLGRQSSYEQYF. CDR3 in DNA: TGCGCCAGCAGCTTGGGCAGACAGAGCTCCTACGAGCAGTACTTC.

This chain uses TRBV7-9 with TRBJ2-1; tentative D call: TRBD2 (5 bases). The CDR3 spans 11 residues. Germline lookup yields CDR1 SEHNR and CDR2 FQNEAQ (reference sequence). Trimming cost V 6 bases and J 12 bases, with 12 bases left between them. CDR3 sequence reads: CASRDGLRQFF. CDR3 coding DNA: TGTGCCAGCAGAGACGGACTCAGGCAGTTCTTC.

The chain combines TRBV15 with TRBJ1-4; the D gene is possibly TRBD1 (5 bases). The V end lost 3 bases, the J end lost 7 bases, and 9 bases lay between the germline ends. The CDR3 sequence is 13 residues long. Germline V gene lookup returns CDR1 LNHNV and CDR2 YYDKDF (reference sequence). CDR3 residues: CATSRGLSEKLFF. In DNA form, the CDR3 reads TGTGCCACCAGCAGGGGGCTAAGTGAAAAACTGTTTTTT.

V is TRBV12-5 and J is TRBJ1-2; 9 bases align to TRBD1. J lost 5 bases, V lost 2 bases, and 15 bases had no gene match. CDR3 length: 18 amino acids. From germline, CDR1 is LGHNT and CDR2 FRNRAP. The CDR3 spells CASGLSLGAQGAGYGYTF. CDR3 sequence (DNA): TGTGCTAGTGGTTTGTCTCTGGGGGCACAGGGGGCAGGATATGGCTACACCTTC.

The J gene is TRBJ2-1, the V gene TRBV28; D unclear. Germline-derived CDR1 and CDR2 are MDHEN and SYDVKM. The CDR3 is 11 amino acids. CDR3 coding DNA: TGTGTTTGTAGCTCCTACAATGAGCAGTTCTTC. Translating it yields CVCSSYNEQFF.

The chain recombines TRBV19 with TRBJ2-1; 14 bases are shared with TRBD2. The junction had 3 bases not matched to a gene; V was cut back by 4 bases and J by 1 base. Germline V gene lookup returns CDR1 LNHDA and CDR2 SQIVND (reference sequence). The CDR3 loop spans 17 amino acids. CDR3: CASSTWTSGRSYNEQFF. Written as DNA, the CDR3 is TGTGCCAGTAGTACCTGGACTAGCGGGAGGTCCTACAATGAGCAGTTCTTC. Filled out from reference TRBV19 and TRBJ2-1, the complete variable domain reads DGGITQSPKYLFRKEGQNVTLSCEQNLNHDAMYWYRQDPGQGLRLIYYSQIVNDFQKGDIAEGYSVSREKKESFPLTVTSAQKNPTAFYLCASSTWTSGRSYNEQFFGPGTRLTVL.

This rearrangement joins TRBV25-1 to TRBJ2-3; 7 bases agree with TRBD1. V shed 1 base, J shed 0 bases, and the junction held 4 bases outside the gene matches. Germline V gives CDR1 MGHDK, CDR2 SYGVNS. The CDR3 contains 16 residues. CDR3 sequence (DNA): TGTGCCAGCAGTGAATCATGGGACAGTAGCACAGATACGCAGTATTTT. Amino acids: CASSESWDSSTDTQYF.

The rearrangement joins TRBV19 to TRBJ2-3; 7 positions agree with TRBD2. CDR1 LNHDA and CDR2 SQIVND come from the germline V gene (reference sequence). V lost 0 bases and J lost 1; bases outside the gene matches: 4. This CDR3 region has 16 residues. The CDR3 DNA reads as TGTGCCAGTAGTATAGATCGGCTAGCGGGCACAGATACGCAGTATTTT. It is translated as CASSIDRLAGTDTQYF.